This passage covers 27 T cell receptor beta chains from one sample sequenced in a study of cytomegalovirus exposure and HLA in healthy donors. PCR used 60 Vbeta primers and 13 Jbeta primers. Data came from immunoSEQ multiplex PCR; TCRdb stores just in-frame clones and leaves some out. The table lists 100,000 to 120,000 clones, more than 70% of them singletons, with 2.5% to 3.5% in the top ten. The specimen was PBMCs. Source of these receptors: an older woman in good health and CMV-seropositive.

The chain carries TRBV29-1 and TRBJ2-7, with a weak D call TRBD1 (5 bases). V dropped 2 bases and J dropped 2 bases, with 10 bases sitting between them. The CDR3 sequence is 13 residues long. CDR1 and CDR2 from the germline V gene are SQVTM and ANQGSEA. The chain's CDR3 is CSVESDSTYEQYF. DNA for the CDR3: TGCAGCGTTGAATCCGACAGCACCTACGAGCAGTACTTC.

This chain uses TRBV2 with TRBJ2-5, with D perhaps TRBD2 (6 bases). Per germline, CDR1 SNHLY and CDR2 FYNNEI. With 7 bases removed from V and 5 bases from J, the gap between germline ends came to 14 bases. The length of the CDR3 is 13 residues. This CDR3 is CASTGRGLETQYF. In DNA form, the CDR3 reads TGTGCCAGCACCGGGAGAGGGTTGGAGACCCAGTACTTC.

This chain joins TRBV7-3 and TRBJ2-3, with D possibly being TRBD2 (6 bases). Trimming left V 2 bases short and J 3 bases short, with 15 bases between. CDR1 and CDR2 (germline): SGHTA, FQGTGA. This CDR3 comprises 16 residues. The DNA of the CDR3 is TGTGCCAGCAGCTTAGGAGTACTAGCACAAACAGATACGCAGTATTTT. This sequence encodes CASSLGVLAQTDTQYF.

The J gene is TRBJ2-1, the V gene TRBV28; 10 bases line up with TRBD2. CDR1 is MDHEN and CDR2 is SYDVKM in the germline V gene. The trim removed 1 base at V and 7 bases at J, leaving 10 bases unmatched. The CDR3 totals 17 residues. CDR3 region: CASSLYVRAGGRNEQFF. DNA for the CDR3: TGTGCCAGCAGTTTATACGTCCGAGCGGGGGGGAGGAATGAGCAGTTCTTC.

This rearrangement joins TRBV25-1 to TRBJ2-1, with 9 bases fitting TRBD2. With 5 bases clipped from V and 0 bases from J, the junction kept 8 bases outside the gene matches. The CDR3 length is 17 residues. Germline V gives CDR1 MGHDK, CDR2 SYGVNS. CDR3 in amino acids: CASSPRLAGPSYNEQFF. The CDR3 region has the DNA TGTGCCAGCAGTCCGAGGCTAGCGGGACCCTCCTACAATGAGCAGTTCTTC.

The chain combines TRBV7-3 with TRBJ2-1; TRBD2 matches 12 bases. This CDR3 has 19 amino acids. V gave up 4 bases and J gave up 1 base; unmatched junction bases: 11. Germline V lookup: CDR1 SGHTA, CDR2 FQGTGA. DNA of the CDR3: TGTGCCAGCAGCTCTCCAGGACTAGCGGGATCCCAATCCTACAATGAGCAGTTCTTC. Translation: CASSSPGLAGSQSYNEQFF.

V usage is TRBV4-2 and J usage is TRBJ1-2, with TRBD1 identical over 9 bases. From germline, CDR1 is LGHNA and CDR2 YNFKEQ. V shed 2 bases and J 6 bases; nucleotides not matched to a gene: 16. The CDR3 extends over 18 amino acids. The CDR3 bases are TGTGCCAGCAGCCAACAGCTCGCTACTCCGGGACAGGGCGATGGCTACACCTTC. Translation gives CASSQQLATPGQGDGYTF.

This clone showed up just once. This chain uses TRBV7-6 with TRBJ1-2; 10 positions agree with TRBD1. This CDR3 comprises 15 residues. Unmatched junction bases numbered 11, after V lost 6 bases and J lost 7 bases. Germline lookup yields CDR1 SGHVS and CDR2 FNYEAQ. The DNA for the CDR3 is TGTGCCAGCAGTTCCGCGGGACAGGGGACTTTTGGCTACACCTTC. Protein product: CASSSAGQGTFGYTF.

In DNA form, the CDR3 reads TGTGCCAGCAGTTACTCCGACAGCTATGGCTACACCTTC. Encoded protein: CASSYSDSYGYTF. V gene TRBV6-6 combines with J gene TRBJ1-2, with D possibly matching TRBD1 (5 bases). The germline gives CDR1 MNHNY, CDR2 SVGAGI (reference sequence). The germline V and J ends were trimmed by 0 bases and 4 bases, with 6 bases remaining between them. The CDR3 has 13 amino acids.

The chain carries TRBV19 and TRBJ2-7, with unresolved D. Germline V gene lookup returns CDR1 LNHDA and CDR2 SQIVND (reference sequence). V gave up 3 bases and J gave up 0 bases, with 9 bases separating them. The CDR3 consists of 14 residues. CDR3: CASSMQAHSYEQYF. CDR3 DNA: TGTGCCAGTAGTATGCAGGCCCACTCCTACGAGCAGTACTTC.

The DNA of the CDR3 is TGTGCCAGCAGTTTTAACATCTACGAGCAGTACTTC. Its translation: CASSFNIYEQYF. The chain uses TRBV28 and TRBJ2-7; no clear D gene. The germline CDR1 and CDR2 sequences are MDHEN and SYDVKM. V lost 3 bases and J 3 bases, leaving 6 bases between the germline ends. The length of the CDR3 is 12 residues.

The V and J genes are TRBV18 and TRBJ1-1; the match to TRBD1 covers 11 bases. Germline CDR1 and CDR2: KGHSH and LQKENI. V lost 6 bases and J lost 10; bases outside the gene matches: 7. The CDR3 extends over 13 amino acids. In DNA, the CDR3 is TGTGCCAGCTCTTCGGACAGGGGGCAGGCAGCTTTCTTT. Translated: CASSSDRGQAAFF.

This clone was counted between two and nine times. The chain joins TRBV4-1 to TRBJ2-4; TRBD1 might be the D (6 bases). The germline CDR1 and CDR2 sequences are MGHRA and YSYEKL. The CDR3 is 15 residues long. V lost 2 bases to trimming and J lost 0 bases, with 8 bases between them. CDR3 region: CASSQTGLAKNIQYF. The CDR3 nucleotides read TGCGCCAGCAGCCAAACAGGGTTAGCCAAAAACATTCAGTACTTC.

The V gene is TRBV5-1, the J gene TRBJ1-1; a possible D gene is TRBD1 (5 bases). The V end was cut by 1 base, the J end by 3 bases, with 13 bases between. CDR1 is SGHRS and CDR2 is YFSETQ in the germline V gene. This CDR3 spans 15 amino acids. DNA for the CDR3: TGCGCCAGCAGCTTGAGGGGCAGTGTCGACACTGAAGCTTTCTTT. Its translation is CASSLRGSVDTEAFF.

The rearrangement links TRBV28 to TRBJ2-2; weak D call: TRBD2 (6 bases). The germline V and J ends were trimmed by 5 bases and 5 bases, with 15 bases remaining between them. This CDR3 has 15 amino acids. Germline values: CDR1 MDHEN, CDR2 SYDVKM. The DNA for the CDR3 is TGTGCCAGCAGTCAGCTAGCCGGAGGGACCGGGGAGCTGTTTTTT. Translated, it gives CASSQLAGGTGELFF. The full variable domain, in which reference TRBV28 and TRBJ2-2 provide the parts outside the CDR3, is DVKVTQSSRYLVKRTGEKVFLECVQDMDHENMFWYRQDPGLGLRLIYFSYDVKMKEKGDIPEGYSVSREKKERFSLILESASTNQTSMYLCASSQLAGGTGELFFGEGSRLTVL.

This clone has more than one count but fewer than ten. The chain combines TRBV5-4 with TRBJ2-3; 15 nucleotides match TRBD2. Germline V gene lookup returns CDR1 SGHNT and CDR2 YYREEE (reference sequence). CDR3 length: 17 residues. Trimming cost V 4 bases and J 5 bases; bases outside gene matches: 8. In nucleotides, the CDR3 is TGTGCCAGCAGCACTGGACTAGCGGGAGGGCCAAAAGATACGCAGTATTTT. It yields the protein CASSTGLAGGPKDTQYF. The whole variable domain, filled in from reference TRBV5-4 and TRBJ2-3, reads ETGVTQSPTHLIKTRGQQVTLRCSSQSGHNTVSWYQQALGQGPQFIFQYYREEENGRGNFPPRFSGLQFPNYSSELNVNALELDDSALYLCASSTGLAGGPKDTQYFGPGTRLTVL.

This chain connects TRBV18 to TRBJ1-1; D perhaps matches TRBD1 (5 bases). V was trimmed by 3 bases and J by 4 bases, leaving 12 bases between them. Germline V CDR1 and CDR2: KGHSH, LQKENI. CDR3 length equals 14 residues. Written as DNA, the CDR3 is TGTGCCAGCTCACCGGGCGGGGGAGCCACTGAAGCTTTCTTT. It codes for CASSPGGGATEAFF.

J is TRBJ2-1 and V is TRBV9; D is perhaps TRBD2 (6 bases). The CDR3 runs to 13 residues. V was pared by 4 bases and J by 8 bases, with 13 bases between. CDR1 is SGDLS and CDR2 is YYNGEE in the germline V gene. The DNA of the CDR3 is TGTGCCAGCAGCATCGGGACTCGCGATGAGCAGTTCTTC. Translating gives CASSIGTRDEQFF. Complete variable domain (other parts from reference TRBV9 and TRBJ2-1): DSGVTQTPKHLITATGQRVTLRCSPRSGDLSVYWYQQSLDQGLQFLIQYYNGEERAKGNILERFSAQQFPDLHSELNLSSLELGDSALYFCASSIGTRDEQFFGPGTRLTVL.

The V gene is TRBV2, the J gene TRBJ1-5, with D possibly being TRBD1 (6 bases). CDR3 length equals 14 residues. Germline loops: CDR1 SNHLY, CDR2 FYNNEI. Trimming stripped 7 bases from V and 2 bases from J, with 12 bases between. Here the CDR3 reads CASTVTGRNQPQHF. As DNA, the CDR3 is TGTGCCAGCACCGTCACAGGGCGCAATCAGCCCCAGCATTTT.

This clone was seen more than once but under ten times. The chain links TRBV5-1 to TRBJ2-7; D is possibly TRBD1 (6 bases). The CDR3 is made up of 14 amino acids. CDR1 is SGHRS and CDR2 is YFSETQ in the germline V gene. Between the trimmed V and J ends, which lost 3 bases and 2 bases, there was a span of 12 bases. The CDR3 loop is CASSYTTGTYEQYF. CDR3 nucleotide sequence: TGCGCCAGCAGCTACACGACAGGTACCTACGAGCAGTACTTC.

The rearrangement uses TRBV9 and TRBJ1-2; 8 bases line up with TRBD1. The CDR3 has 14 residues. Germline CDR1 reads SGDLS; CDR2 reads YYNGEE. V shed 3 bases, J shed 4 bases, and the junction held 5 bases outside the gene matches. This CDR3 is CASSAGTGPYGYTF. DNA for the CDR3: TGTGCCAGCAGCGCTGGGACAGGACCCTATGGCTACACCTTC.

The chain employs TRBV4-1 and TRBJ2-3, with 7 bases fitting TRBD1. Germline V lookup: CDR1 MGHRA, CDR2 YSYEKL. The J segment lost 3 bases and the V segment lost 1 base, leaving 7 bases of the junction unmatched. The CDR3 contains 16 residues. CDR3 nucleotide sequence: TGCGCCAGCAGCCAAGGAATAGGGGGCAATACAGATACGCAGTATTTT. Residues: CASSQGIGGNTDTQYF.

This clone was recorded a few times. The genes are TRBV5-4 and TRBJ1-4; weak D call: TRBD1 (6 bases). V was pared by 4 bases and J by 5 bases, with 15 bases between. The CDR3 spans 15 residues. Germline V CDR1 and CDR2: SGHNT, YYREEE (reference sequence). The CDR3 DNA is TGTGCCAGCAGCCCCGGGGGGGCTGTAAATGAAAAACTGTTTTTT. Translation gives CASSPGGAVNEKLFF.

CDR3 sequence (DNA): TGTGCCTGGATGAGAGAGAATTCACCCCTCCACTTT. Encoded protein: CAWMRENSPLHF. The chain carries TRBV30 and TRBJ1-6, with no clear D. The CDR3 is made up of 12 amino acids. Trimming removed 4 bases from V and 7 bases from J, with 8 bases in between. From germline, CDR1 is GTSNPN and CDR2 SVGIG (reference sequence).

The chain employs TRBV7-3 and TRBJ2-1, with D possibly TRBD2 on 6 matching bases. Germline V gene data show CDR1 as SGHTA and CDR2 as FQGTGA. The CDR3 is 15 amino acids. Trimming pared 0 bases from V and 3 bases from J, leaving 9 bases between. The DNA for the CDR3 is TGTGCCAGCAGCTTAACCTCGGGACTCTACAATGAGCAGTTCTTC. Translating gives CASSLTSGLYNEQFF.

The rearrangement joins TRBV5-1 to TRBJ1-3; the D gene is possibly TRBD1 (5 bases). Deletions cut 0 bases from V and 0 bases from J, with 7 bases between. In germline, CDR1 is SGHRS, CDR2 YFSETQ. CDR3 length equals 15 residues. The DNA for the CDR3 is TGCGCCAGCAGCTTGGGACAGACCTCTGGAAACACCATATATTTT. It encodes CASSLGQTSGNTIYF.

The chain uses TRBV10-3 and TRBJ2-7; TRBD1 is a possible D gene (5 bases). The germline V gene has CDR1 ENHRY and CDR2 SYGVKD. V dropped 4 bases and J dropped 6 bases, with 13 bases sitting between them. The CDR3 sequence is 13 residues long. The CDR3 DNA reads TGTGCCATCAGTGTGTTGGGTCAGGGCGAGCAGTACTTC. It is translated as CAISVLGQGEQYF.